The rows below give T cell receptor beta chains drawn from one sample of a study of persistence of HIV-infected CD4 T cells. These receptors are not linked to any known antigen. TCRdb's copy holds only in-frame clones and misses some; the assay was immunoSEQ multiplex PCR. Of roughly 17,000 clones in the sample, about two thirds are singletons; the top ten hold approximately 9.2%. The sequencing here drew on CD4+ T cells sorted from PBMCs after approximately 19-hour stimulation, taken from a patient who received antiretroviral therapy. The origin of the receptors is an adult woman with HIV who was CMV-seropositive. CDR3s include the opening cysteine and the closing phenylalanine or tryptophan. D genes are given only for firm matches. Clone size, where shown, is once, few, many, or a class for clones that have expanded.

v_gene	abundance	j_gene	d_gene	CDR3nt	CDR3aa
TRBV5-5	medium-sized	TRBJ1-2	TRBD1	TGTGCCAGCAGCCCTCAGACAGGGTCTGCTAACTATGGCTACACCTTC	CASSPQTGSANYGYTF
TRBV9	.	TRBJ2-1	.	TGTGCCAGCAGCGTAAGAACATCCTACAATGAGCAGTTCTTC	CASSVRTSYNEQFF
TRBV30	.	TRBJ1-2	TRBD1	TGTGCCGGAAGGGAGGGGGCAAGTTTACTCGATGGCTACACCTTC	CAGREGASLLDGYTF
TRBV19	.	TRBJ2-2	TRBD1	TGTGCCAGTAGTATACTGGGGACAGGGAACACCGGGGAGCTGTTTTTT	CASSILGTGNTGELFF
TRBV20-1	.	TRBJ2-3	.	TGCAGTGCCGACACAGATACGCAGTATTTT	CSADTDTQYF
TRBV5-1	.	TRBJ1-2	TRBD1	TGCGCCAGCAGGGAAAGCCCAGGGGGTACACTCTATGGCTACACCTTC	CASRESPGGTLYGYTF
TRBV27	.	TRBJ2-3	.	TGTGCCAGCAGTTTATCTCAACTAGTAAATACGCAGTATTTT	CASSLSQLVNTQYF
TRBV6-5	few	TRBJ1-1	.	TGTGCCAGCAGTTACCTCCCGGACAGGAACACTGAAGCTTTCTTT	CASSYLPDRNTEAFF
TRBV6-6	.	TRBJ2-2	.	TGTGCCAGTGGGAACACCGGGGAGCTGTTTTTT	CASGNTGELFF
TRBV7-2	.	TRBJ2-1	.	TGTGCCAGCAGCTTATTAGGGGCCGGGGAGCAGTTCTTC	CASSLLGAGEQFF
TRBV19	.	TRBJ1-1	.	TGTGCCAGTACAGAATGGACTGAAGCTTTCTTT	CASTEWTEAFF
TRBV18	.	TRBJ1-2	.	TGTGCCAGCTCCACCAAGAGTGGGTGGTATGGCTACACCTTC	CASSTKSGWYGYTF
TRBV2	.	TRBJ1-1	.	TGTGCCAAGAATAGAGACAGGAACACTGAAGCTTTCTTT	CAKNRDRNTEAFF
TRBV5-1	.	TRBJ1-4	.	TGCGCCAGCAGCTTGGAGAGCTTCCGAAATGAAAAACTGTTTTTT	CASSLESFRNEKLFF
TRBV9	medium-sized	TRBJ2-1	.	TGTGCCAGCAGTACCACAATAGGGGATGAGCAGTTCTTC	CASSTTIGDEQFF
TRBV7-9	few	TRBJ1-6	.	TGTGCCAGCACGGTAGAGCAACGGAATTCACCCCTCCACTTT	CASTVEQRNSPLHF
TRBV14	few	TRBJ2-1	.	TGTGCCAGCAGCCAAGATTCAGGCAATGAGCAGTTCTTC	CASSQDSGNEQFF
TRBV3-1/TRBV3-2	.	TRBJ1-2	.	TGTGCCAGCAGCCAAAATACCTATGGCTACACCTTC	CASSQNTYGYTF
TRBV9	few	TRBJ2-3	.	TGTGCCAGCAGCGCCCTCCAGGGACACCTCACAGATACGCAGTATTTT	CASSALQGHLTDTQYF
TRBV6-5	.	TRBJ1-6	TRBD1	TGTGCCAGCAGTAGGGACAGTAATAATTCACCCCTCCACTTT	CASSRDSNNSPLHF
TRBV6-5	once	TRBJ1-4	TRBD1	TGTGCCAGCAGTTACACCGGGACAGGGAGCGAAAAACTGTTTTTT	CASSYTGTGSEKLFF
TRBV2	.	TRBJ2-1	TRBD2	TGTGCCAGCAGCCAGGGAGGGGACCCCCGGGCCAATGAGCAGTTCTTC	CASSQGGDPRANEQFF
TRBV27	.	TRBJ2-2	.	TGTGCCAGCAGTTTAAGGTCCGGAACGAACACCGGGGAGCTGTTTTTT	CASSLRSGTNTGELFF
TRBV20-1	few	TRBJ2-1	.	TGCAGTGCTAGTCGGGACTCCCCTATGAATGAGCAGTTCTTC	CSASRDSPMNEQFF
TRBV7-6	.	TRBJ2-3	TRBD2	TGTGCCAGCAGCCCCGGGACTAGATCAACCGATACGCAGTATTTT	CASSPGTRSTDTQYF
TRBV6-5	.	TRBJ2-7	.	TGTGCCAGCAGCCGCCACCAAAGCTACGAGCAGTACTTC	CASSRHQSYEQYF
TRBV7-3	.	TRBJ2-3	.	TGTGCCAGCAGCCGCAAGGGGTCAGATACGCAGTATTTT	CASSRKGSDTQYF
TRBV27	.	TRBJ1-2	.	TGTGCCAGCAGTTTCGCATCCCCAGGGGCGGGGGATGGCTACACCTTC	CASSFASPGAGDGYTF
TRBV9	.	TRBJ1-1	.	TGTGCCAGCAGCGTAGATTACATGGGGAACACTGAAGCTTTCTTT	CASSVDYMGNTEAFF
TRBV11-2	.	TRBJ1-1	.	TGTGCCAGCAGCTTCCGATGGAGGGAGGGGAACACTGAAGCTTTCTTT	CASSFRWREGNTEAFF
TRBV6-1	few	TRBJ1-3	TRBD1	TGTGCCAGCAGTGAAGTCCGACAGGGGAATGGAAACACCATATATTTT	CASSEVRQGNGNTIYF
TRBV29-1	.	TRBJ1-1	.	TGCAGCGGAGGTTTCGGAATGAACACTGAAGCTTTCTTT	CSGGFGMNTEAFF
TRBV5-4	.	TRBJ1-5	.	TGTGCCAGCAGCTCGGGGGTGGGAAGCAATCAGCCCCAGCATTTT	CASSSGVGSNQPQHF
TRBV7-2	once	TRBJ1-5	.	TGTGCCAGCAGCTTATTTCGTAATCAGCCCCAGCATTTT	CASSLFRNQPQHF
TRBV5-6	.	TRBJ1-5	TRBD1	TGTGCCAGCAGCTCCGCATCGGGACAGGGGTCCTACCTCAATCAGCCCCAGCATTTT	CASSSASGQGSYLNQPQHF